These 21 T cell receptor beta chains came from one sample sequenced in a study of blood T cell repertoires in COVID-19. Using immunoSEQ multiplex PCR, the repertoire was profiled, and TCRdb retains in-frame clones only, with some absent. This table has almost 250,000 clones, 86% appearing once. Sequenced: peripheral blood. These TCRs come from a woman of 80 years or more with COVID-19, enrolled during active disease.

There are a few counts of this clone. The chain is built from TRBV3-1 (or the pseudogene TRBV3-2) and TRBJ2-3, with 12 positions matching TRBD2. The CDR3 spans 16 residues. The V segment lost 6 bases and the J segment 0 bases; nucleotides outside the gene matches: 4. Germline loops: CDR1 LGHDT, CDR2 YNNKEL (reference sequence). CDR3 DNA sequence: TGTGCCAGCAGGCAACTAGCGGGGGGTAGCACAGATACGCAGTATTTT. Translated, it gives CASRQLAGGSTDTQYF.

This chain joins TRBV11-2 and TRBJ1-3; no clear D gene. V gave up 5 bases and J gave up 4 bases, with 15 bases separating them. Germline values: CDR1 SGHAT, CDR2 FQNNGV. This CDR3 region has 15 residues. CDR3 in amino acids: CASSAGGANGNTIYF. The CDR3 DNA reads TGTGCCAGCAGCGCGGGTGGCGCGAACGGAAACACCATATATTTT.

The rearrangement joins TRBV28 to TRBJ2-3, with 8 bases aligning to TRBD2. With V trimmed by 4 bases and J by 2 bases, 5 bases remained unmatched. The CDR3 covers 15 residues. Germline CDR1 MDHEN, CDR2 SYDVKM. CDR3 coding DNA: TGTGCCAGCAGTTCAGCGGGAGCTAACACAGATACGCAGTATTTT. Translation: CASSSAGANTDTQYF.

The CDR3 DNA is TGTGCCAGCAGCTGGACTAGCGGGGTCTACAATGAGCAGTTCTTC. This encodes CASSWTSGVYNEQFF. The chain is built from TRBV5-8 and TRBJ2-1; TRBD2 matches 12 bases. Germline CDR1 is SGHTS and CDR2 is YDEGEE. V shed 3 bases, J shed 3 bases, and the junction held 1 base outside the gene matches. The CDR3 has 15 amino acids.

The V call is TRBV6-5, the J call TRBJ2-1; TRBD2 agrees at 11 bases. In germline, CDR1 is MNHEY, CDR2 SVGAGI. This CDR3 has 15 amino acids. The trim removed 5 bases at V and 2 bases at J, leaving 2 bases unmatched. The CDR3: CASSLAGGAYNEQFF. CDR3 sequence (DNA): TGTGCCAGCAGTCTAGCGGGGGGAGCCTACAATGAGCAGTTCTTC.

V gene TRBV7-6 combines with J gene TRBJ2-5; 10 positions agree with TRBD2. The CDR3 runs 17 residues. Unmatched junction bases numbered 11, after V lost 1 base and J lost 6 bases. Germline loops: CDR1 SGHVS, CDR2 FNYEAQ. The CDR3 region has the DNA TGTGCCAGCAGCTTAGGCCTAGCGGGGGCTCCCGTGAAGACCCAGTACTTC. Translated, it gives CASSLGLAGAPVKTQYF.

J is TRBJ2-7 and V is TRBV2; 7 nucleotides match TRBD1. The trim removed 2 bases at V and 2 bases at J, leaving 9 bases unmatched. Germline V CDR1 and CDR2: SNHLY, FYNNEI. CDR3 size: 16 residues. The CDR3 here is CASSEPPTGAPYEQYF. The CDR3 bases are TGTGCCAGCAGTGAACCCCCTACAGGGGCCCCCTACGAGCAGTACTTC. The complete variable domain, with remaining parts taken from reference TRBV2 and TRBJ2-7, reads EPEVTQTPSHQVTQMGQEVILRCVPISNHLYFYWYRQILGQKVEFLVSFYNNEISEKSEIFDDQFSVERPDGSNFTLKIRSTKLEDSAMYFCASSEPPTGAPYEQYFGPGTRLTVT.

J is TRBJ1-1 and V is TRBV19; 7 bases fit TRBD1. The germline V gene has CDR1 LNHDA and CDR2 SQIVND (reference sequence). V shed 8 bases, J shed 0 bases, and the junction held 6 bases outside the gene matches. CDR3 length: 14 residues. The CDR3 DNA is TGTGCCAGTCGCTCACAGGGGATGAACACTGAAGCTTTCTTT. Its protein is CASRSQGMNTEAFF.

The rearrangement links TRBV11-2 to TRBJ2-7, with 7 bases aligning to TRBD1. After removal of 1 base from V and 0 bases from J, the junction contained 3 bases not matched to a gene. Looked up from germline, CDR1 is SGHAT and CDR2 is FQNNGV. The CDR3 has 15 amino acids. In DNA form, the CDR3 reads TGTGCCAGCAGCTTAGCGGCAGGGGGCTCCTACGAGCAGTACGTC. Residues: CASSLAAGGSYEQYV.

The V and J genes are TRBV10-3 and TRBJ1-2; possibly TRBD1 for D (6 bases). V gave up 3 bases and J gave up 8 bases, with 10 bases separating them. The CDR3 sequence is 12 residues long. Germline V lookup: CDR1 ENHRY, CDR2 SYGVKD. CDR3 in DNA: TGTGCCATCAGTGAAGCAGGACAGGGCTACACCTTC. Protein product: CAISEAGQGYTF.

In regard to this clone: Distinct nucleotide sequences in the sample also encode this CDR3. The chain's CDR3 is CASSPGGEKLFF. CDR3 sequence (DNA): TGTGCCAGCAGTCCAGGGGGAGAAAAACTGTTTTTT. The J gene is TRBJ1-4, the V gene TRBV27, with TRBD1 identical over 7 bases. Trimming removed 5 bases from V and 8 bases from J; junction bases left unmatched: 2. The CDR3 runs to 12 residues. Germline loops: CDR1 MNHEY, CDR2 SMNVEV (reference sequence).

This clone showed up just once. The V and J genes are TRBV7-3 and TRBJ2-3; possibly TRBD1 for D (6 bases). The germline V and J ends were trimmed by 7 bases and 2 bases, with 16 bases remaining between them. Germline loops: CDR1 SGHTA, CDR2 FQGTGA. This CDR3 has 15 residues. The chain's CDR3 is CASTLGGHPTDTQYF. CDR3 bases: TGTGCCAGCACCCTAGGGGGACATCCCACAGATACGCAGTATTTT.

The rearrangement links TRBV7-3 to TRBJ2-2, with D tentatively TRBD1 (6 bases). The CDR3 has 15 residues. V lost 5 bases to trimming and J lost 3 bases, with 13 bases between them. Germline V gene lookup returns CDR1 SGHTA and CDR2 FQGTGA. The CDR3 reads CASSVTGYYTGELFF. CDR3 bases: TGTGCCAGCAGCGTCACAGGGTATTACACCGGGGAGCTGTTTTTT.

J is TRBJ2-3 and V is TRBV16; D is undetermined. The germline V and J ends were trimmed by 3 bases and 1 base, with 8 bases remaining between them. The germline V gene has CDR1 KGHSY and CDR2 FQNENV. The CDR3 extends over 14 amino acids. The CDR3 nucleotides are TGTGCCAGCAGCCATGAGCGAGGCACAGATACGCAGTATTTT. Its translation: CASSHERGTDTQYF.

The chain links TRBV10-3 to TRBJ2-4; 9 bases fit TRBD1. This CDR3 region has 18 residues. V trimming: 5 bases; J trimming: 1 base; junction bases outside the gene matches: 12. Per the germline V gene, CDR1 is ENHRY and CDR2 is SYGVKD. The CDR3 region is CAISNRGLDLEAKNIQYF. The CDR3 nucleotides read TGTGCCATCAGTAACAGGGGGCTTGACCTCGAGGCCAAAAACATTCAGTACTTC.

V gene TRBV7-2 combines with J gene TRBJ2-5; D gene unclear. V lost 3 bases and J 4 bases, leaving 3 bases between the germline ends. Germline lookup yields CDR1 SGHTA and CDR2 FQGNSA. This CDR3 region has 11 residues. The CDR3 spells CASSFIETQYF. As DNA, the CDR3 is TGTGCCAGCAGCTTTATAGAGACCCAGTACTTC.

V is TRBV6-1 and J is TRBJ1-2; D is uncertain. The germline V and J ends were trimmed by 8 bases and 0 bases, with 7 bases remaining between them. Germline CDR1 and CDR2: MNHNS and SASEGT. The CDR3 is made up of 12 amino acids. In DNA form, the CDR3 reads TGTGCCAGCCAGGCAGCTAACTATGGCTACACCTTC. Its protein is CASQAANYGYTF.

CDR3 nucleotide sequence: TGCGCCAGCAGCCAAGGGGGCAAGACTGAAGCTTTCTTT. Amino acids: CASSQGGKTEAFF. The chain recombines TRBV4-1 with TRBJ1-1; possible D gene TRBD1, 5 bases. V gave up 1 base and J gave up 5 bases, with 8 bases separating them. The CDR3 consists of 13 residues. Germline lookup yields CDR1 MGHRA and CDR2 YSYEKL.

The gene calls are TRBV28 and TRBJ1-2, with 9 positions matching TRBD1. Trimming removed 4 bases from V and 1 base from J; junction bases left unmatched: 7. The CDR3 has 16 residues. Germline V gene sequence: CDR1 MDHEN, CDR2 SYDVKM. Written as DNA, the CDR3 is TGTGCCAGCAGTTCATTACAGGGGGCCCGTAACTATGGCTACACCTTC. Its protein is CASSSLQGARNYGYTF.

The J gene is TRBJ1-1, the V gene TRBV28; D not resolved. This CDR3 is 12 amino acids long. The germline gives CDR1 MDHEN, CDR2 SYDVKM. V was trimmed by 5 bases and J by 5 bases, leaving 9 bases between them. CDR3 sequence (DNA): TGTGCCAGCAGTGAGACGAGGACTGAAGCTTTCTTT. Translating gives CASSETRTEAFF.

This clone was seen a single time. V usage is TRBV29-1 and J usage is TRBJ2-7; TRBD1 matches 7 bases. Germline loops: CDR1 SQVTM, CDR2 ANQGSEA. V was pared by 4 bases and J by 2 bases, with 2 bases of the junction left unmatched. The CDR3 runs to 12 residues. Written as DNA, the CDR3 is TGCAGCGTTGGACAGGGCACCTACGAGCAGTACTTC. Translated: CSVGQGTYEQYF.